These 16 T cell receptor beta chains originate from one sample sequenced in a study of blood T cell repertoires in COVID-19. The protocol was immunoSEQ multiplex PCR, while the TCRdb copy is restricted to in-frame clones and leaves out a portion. The table lists 65,000 to 90,000 clones, about 90% of them singletons, with approximately 5% in the top ten. Sequenced material: peripheral blood. Receptors were obtained from a human donor in a cohort sampled during active COVID-19.

This chain links TRBV9 with TRBJ1-2, with 7 bases identical to TRBD1. V was clipped by 3 bases and J by 6 bases; unmatched bases: 8. The CDR3 runs 14 residues. From germline, CDR1 is SGDLS and CDR2 YYNGEE. The CDR3 coding sequence is TGTGCCAGCAGCGCGCAGACAGGGCTAAATGGCTACACCTTC. It translates to CASSAQTGLNGYTF.

The chain employs TRBV7-7 and TRBJ2-1, with 7 bases aligning to TRBD2. The CDR3 totals 13 residues. J was trimmed by 5 bases and V by 5 bases; bases with no gene match: 3. CDR1 SSHAT and CDR2 FNYEAQ come from the germline V gene (reference sequence). CDR3 sequence reads: CASSPGTNNEQFF. The CDR3 coding sequence is TGTGCCAGCAGCCCCGGGACTAACAATGAGCAGTTCTTC. The full variable domain, completed using reference TRBV7-7 and TRBJ2-1, is GAGVSQSPRYKVTKRGQDVTLRCDPISSHATLYWYQQALGQGPEFLTYFNYEAQPDKSGLPSDRFSAERPEGSISTLTIQRTEQRDSAMYRCASSPGTNNEQFFGPGTRLTVL.

This chain links TRBV9 with TRBJ1-2; D remains unclear. The CDR3 sequence is 13 residues long. Per germline, CDR1 SGDLS and CDR2 YYNGEE. V was clipped by 0 bases and J by 4 bases, with 7 bases between them. CDR3 amino acids: CASSVGHLYGYTF. CDR3 DNA sequence: TGTGCCAGCAGCGTAGGACATCTCTATGGCTACACCTTC. Filled out from reference TRBV9 and TRBJ1-2, the complete variable domain reads DSGVTQTPKHLITATGQRVTLRCSPRSGDLSVYWYQQSLDQGLQFLIQYYNGEERAKGNILERFSAQQFPDLHSELNLSSLELGDSALYFCASSVGHLYGYTFGSGTRLTVV.

This clone was picked up one time. This chain uses TRBV18 with TRBJ2-3, with 8 positions matching TRBD1. Germline CDR1 KGHSH, CDR2 LQKENI. CDR3 length: 14 residues. J lost 7 bases, V lost 3 bases, and 6 bases had no gene match. The CDR3 protein is CASSPQGAGNTQYF. CDR3 nucleotides: TGTGCCAGCTCACCGCAGGGGGCAGGGAATACGCAGTATTTT.

V is TRBV29-1 and J is TRBJ2-5; 9 positions agree with TRBD1. Germline V gene lookup returns CDR1 SQVTM and CDR2 ANQGSEA. J lost 5 bases, V lost 5 bases, and 3 bases had no gene match. The CDR3 has 12 amino acids. The CDR3 bases are TGCAGCGTTAAACAGGGGGCTGAGACCCAGTACTTC. This translates into CSVKQGAETQYF. The full variable domain, rest sourced from reference TRBV29-1 and TRBJ2-5, is SAVISQKPSRDICQRGTSLTIQCQVDSQVTMMFWYRQQPGQSLTLIATANQGSEATYESGFVIDKFPISRPNLTFSTLTVSNMSPEDSSIYLCSVKQGAETQYFGPGTRLLVL.

The chain links TRBV7-3 to TRBJ2-1; 9 bases match TRBD1. Trimming cost V 1 base and J 8 bases; bases outside gene matches: 12. This CDR3 comprises 17 residues. CDR1 is SGHTA, CDR2 FQGTGA, per germline. CDR3 residues: CASSLMHGQGRFDEQFF. Here the CDR3 DNA reads TGTGCCAGCAGCTTAATGCATGGACAGGGGAGGTTCGATGAGCAGTTCTTC. Looking up the rest from reference TRBV7-3 and TRBJ2-1 gives the full variable domain: GAGVSQTPSNKVTEKGKYVELRCDPISGHTALYWYRQSLGQGPEFLIYFQGTGAADDSGLPNDRFFAVRPEGSVSTLKIQRTERGDSAVYLCASSLMHGQGRFDEQFFGPGTRLTVL.

J is TRBJ2-7 and V is TRBV5-1, with TRBD2 matching 11 bases. Germline V gene lookup returns CDR1 SGHRS and CDR2 YFSETQ. The CDR3 runs to 14 residues. J was trimmed by 4 bases and V by 2 bases; bases with no gene match: 2. The CDR3 region has the DNA TGCGCCAGCAGCTTCTCTAGCGGGGGGTACGAGCAGTACTTC. It codes for CASSFSSGGYEQYF.

The V call is TRBV7-3, the J call TRBJ1-1; unclear D gene. CDR1 and CDR2 (germline): SGHTA, FQGTGA. V was trimmed by 2 bases and J by 4 bases, leaving 8 bases between them. This CDR3 comprises 13 residues. The CDR3 nucleotides are TGTGCCAGCAGCTTATCTTCGGGCACTGAAGCTTTCTTT. Translated, it gives CASSLSSGTEAFF.

This clone was seen a single time. The V gene is TRBV7-8, the J gene TRBJ1-2, with a possible D match to TRBD1 (6 bases). The germline CDR1 and CDR2 sequences are SGHVS and FQNEAQ. The CDR3 covers 14 residues. V was clipped by 1 base and J by 3 bases, with 9 bases between them. The CDR3 spells CASSLEGGDYGYTF. In nucleotides, the CDR3 is TGTGCCAGCAGCTTAGAAGGGGGAGACTATGGCTACACCTTC.

This chain links TRBV15 with TRBJ1-3; TRBD1 is a possible D gene (5 bases). V was clipped by 0 bases and J by 3 bases, with 9 bases between them. Germline-derived CDR1 and CDR2 are LNHNV and YYDKDF (reference sequence). This CDR3 is built from 15 residues. The CDR3 DNA is TGTGCCACCAGCAGAGATCGGGGGTTTGGAAACACCATATATTTT. This sequence encodes CATSRDRGFGNTIYF.

The chain links TRBV12-3 or TRBV12-4 to TRBJ1-5; tentatively, D is TRBD1 (6 bases). With 5 bases removed from V and 4 bases from J, the gap between germline ends came to 9 bases. The CDR3 is 13 residues long. CDR3 in DNA: TGTGCCAGCAGTCGACAGGCAAATCAGCCCCAGCATTTT. This gives the protein CASSRQANQPQHF.

The V call is TRBV7-9, the J call TRBJ2-7; D gene uncertain. Germline V gene sequence: CDR1 SEHNR, CDR2 FQNEAQ (reference sequence). Between the trimmed V and J ends, which lost 4 bases and 7 bases, there was a span of 11 bases. The CDR3 length is 12 residues. The CDR3 loop reads CASSSREAEQYF. CDR3 DNA sequence: TGTGCCAGCAGCTCCCGCGAGGCGGAGCAGTACTTC.

This clone was seen only once. The chain employs TRBV5-1 and TRBJ2-4; 9 nucleotides align to TRBD1. The trim removed 6 bases at V and 9 bases at J, leaving 16 bases unmatched. The CDR3 has 16 residues. Per the germline V gene, CDR1 is SGHRS and CDR2 is YFSETQ. The DNA for the CDR3 is TGCGCCAGCAACCTCGGACAGGGGAGCCTAAGGAGCATTCAGTACTTC. It translates to CASNLGQGSLRSIQYF.

V and J are TRBV10-3 and TRBJ2-7; 7 bases are shared with TRBD2. Germline CDR1 reads ENHRY; CDR2 reads SYGVKD. V lost 5 bases to trimming and J lost 5 bases; unmatched junction nucleotides: 12. This CDR3 has 15 residues. The CDR3 sequence is CAISRTQTSFHEQYF. The CDR3 nucleotides read TGTGCCATCAGTAGAACACAGACTAGCTTCCACGAGCAGTACTTC.

This chain joins TRBV12-3 or TRBV12-4 and TRBJ2-1; the match to TRBD2 covers 9 bases. V dropped 7 bases and J dropped 15; count of bases not matched to a gene: 10. This CDR3 spans 12 amino acids. This CDR3 reads CASTTPGLARFF. As DNA, the CDR3 is TGTGCCAGCACCACCCCGGGACTAGCCAGGTTCTTC.

The chain joins TRBV9 to TRBJ1-1, with 7 bases matching TRBD1. The V and J ends lost 1 base and 5 bases, in that order; junction bases with no gene match: 5. CDR1 is SGDLS and CDR2 is YYNGEE in the germline V gene. This CDR3 is 14 amino acids long. CDR3 bases: TGTGCCAGCAGCGTAAGGCCAGGGGGGACTGAAGCTTTCTTT. It encodes CASSVRPGGTEAFF. The whole variable domain, filled in from reference TRBV9 and TRBJ1-1, reads DSGVTQTPKHLITATGQRVTLRCSPRSGDLSVYWYQQSLDQGLQFLIQYYNGEERAKGNILERFSAQQFPDLHSELNLSSLELGDSALYFCASSVRPGGTEAFFGQGTRLTVV.